These 13 T cell receptor beta chains were all obtained from the same sample, sequenced in a study of CD8+ T cells in alopecia areata. Sequencing used cDNA as its template, made by extracting RNA and reverse transcribing it. Sequenced by immunoSEQ multiplex PCR; TCRdb stores in-frame clones only, minus some. The repertoire consists of 120,000 or so clones, with approximately 38% occurring once and the leading ten covering about 3.1%. Material for sequencing was CD4+ T cells sorted from blood. The receptors were sampled from a human donor with alopecia areata.

This chain connects TRBV29-1 to TRBJ1-1, with 9 positions matching TRBD1. The CDR3 extends over 14 amino acids. Germline V lookup: CDR1 SQVTM, CDR2 ANQGSEA. The junction had 8 bases not matched to a gene; V was cut back by 2 bases and J by 7 bases. The CDR3 sequence: CSVELRTGEIEAFF. In DNA, the CDR3 is TGCAGCGTTGAACTTCGGACAGGGGAGATTGAAGCTTTCTTT.

J is TRBJ1-3 and V is TRBV27; tentatively, D is TRBD1 (6 bases). Trimming stripped 5 bases from V and 2 bases from J, with 13 bases between. CDR1 is MNHEY and CDR2 is SMNVEV in the germline V gene (reference sequence). The CDR3 extends over 15 amino acids. For the CDR3, the DNA is TGTGCCAGCAGTACTCACAGGGAGGCTGGAAACACCATATATTTT. It encodes CASSTHREAGNTIYF.

Only a few counts were recorded for this clone. The chain couples TRBV29-1 to TRBJ1-1; D is unresolved. Trimming removed 4 bases from V and 3 bases from J, with 6 bases in between. The CDR3 runs to 11 residues. Germline V gene lookup returns CDR1 SQVTM and CDR2 ANQGSEA. The CDR3, as DNA: TGCAGCGTTGTCCCGTACACTGAAGCTTTCTTT. It yields the protein CSVVPYTEAFF.

This clone has only a few counts. J is TRBJ2-5 and V is TRBV9; no definite D call. V gave up 0 bases and J gave up 0 bases, with 6 bases separating them. Germline V gives CDR1 SGDLS, CDR2 YYNGEE. The CDR3 has 14 residues. The CDR3 region is CASSVVADQETQYF. The CDR3 coding sequence is TGTGCCAGCAGCGTAGTGGCGGACCAAGAGACCCAGTACTTC.

The chain recombines TRBV28 with TRBJ1-5; 11 bases fit TRBD1. The CDR3 runs 14 residues. The germline gives CDR1 MDHEN, CDR2 SYDVKM. V was pared by 6 bases and J by 4 bases, with 2 bases of the junction left unmatched. The CDR3 here is CASRGTGGNQPQHF. The CDR3 DNA reads TGTGCCAGCAGGGGGACAGGGGGGAATCAGCCCCAGCATTTT.

The chain combines TRBV19 with TRBJ2-7; 7 bases line up with TRBD1. The CDR3 sequence is 14 residues long. The V gene end was trimmed by 1 base and the J gene end by 3 bases; junction bases not matched to a gene: 3. Per the germline V gene, CDR1 is LNHDA and CDR2 is SQIVND (reference sequence). The DNA of the CDR3 is TGTGCCAGTAGTATAGCTTGGGACAGCTACGAGCAGTACTTC. It codes for CASSIAWDSYEQYF.

V is TRBV6-5 and J is TRBJ2-7, with D unresolved. Trimming took 0 bases from V and 3 from J, leaving 15 bases between them. The CDR3 extends over 16 amino acids. In germline, CDR1 is MNHEY, CDR2 SVGAGI. The CDR3 region has the DNA TGTGCCAGCAGTTACTCGATTCCGGGCGTAGGCTACGAGCAGTACTTC. This encodes CASSYSIPGVGYEQYF.

CDR3 protein: CASSLGAASGANVLTF. The CDR3 DNA follows: TGTGCCAGCAGTTTAGGCGCCGCCTCTGGGGCCAACGTCCTGACTTTC. The chain couples TRBV28 to TRBJ2-6; no firm D call. The CDR3 spans 16 residues. Trimming left V 2 bases short and J 0 bases short, with 8 bases between. Germline CDR1 and CDR2: MDHEN and SYDVKM.

The chain combines TRBV30 with TRBJ1-3, with no clear D. Trimming left V 5 bases short and J 0 bases short, with 8 bases between. Germline V CDR1 and CDR2: GTSNPN, SVGIG (reference sequence). CDR3 length: 13 amino acids. CDR3 nucleotides: TGTGCCTGGTCGACTGGCTCTGGAAACACCATATATTTT. It translates to CAWSTGSGNTIYF.

This clone was counted only a few times. The chain carries TRBV7-9 and TRBJ2-5; unclear D gene. The CDR3 has 13 residues. Trimming removed 3 bases from V and 2 bases from J, with 7 bases in between. CDR1 SEHNR and CDR2 FQNEAQ come from the germline V gene (reference sequence). The CDR3 here is CASSFNSQETQYF. DNA for the CDR3: TGTGCCAGCAGCTTCAACAGTCAAGAGACCCAGTACTTC. The entire variable domain, with the rest obtained from reference TRBV7-9 and TRBJ2-5, is as follows: DTGVSQNPRHKITKRGQNVTFRCDPISEHNRLYWYRQTLGQGPEFLTYFQNEAQLEKSRLLSDRFSAERPKGSFSTLEIQRTEQGDSAMYLCASSFNSQETQYFGPGTRLLVL.

The chain employs TRBV4-2 and TRBJ2-7; TRBD2 agrees at 13 bases. Germline-derived CDR1 and CDR2 are LGHNA and YNFKEQ. The CDR3 runs 15 residues. Unmatched junction bases numbered 4, after V lost 6 bases and J lost 2 bases. The CDR3 region is CASRAGTSGTYEQYF. The CDR3 nucleotides are TGTGCCAGCAGGGCCGGGACTAGCGGGACCTACGAGCAGTACTTC.

This clone was detected a few times. The CDR3 coding sequence is TGTGCCAGCAAGAGAAGGGATGGGGCCAACGTCCTGACTTTC. Protein: CASKRRDGANVLTF. The chain carries TRBV7-2 and TRBJ2-6; D remains ambiguous. V was pared by 7 bases and J by 3 bases, with 10 bases between. CDR1 and CDR2 from the germline V gene are SGHTA and FQGNSA. The CDR3 extends over 14 amino acids.

This clone was counted only a few times. The genes are TRBV25-1 and TRBJ2-2; D is undetermined. Germline lookup yields CDR1 MGHDK and CDR2 SYGVNS. Trimming shortened V by 3 bases and J by 4 bases, and 6 bases separated the two germline ends. This CDR3 has 13 amino acids. The CDR3 protein is CASSDGFTGELFF. DNA for the CDR3: TGTGCCAGCAGTGATGGATTCACCGGGGAGCTGTTTTTT.